This T cell receptor (beta chain) was sequenced for a study of graft-versus-host responses after intestinal transplantation. Background on the study: Each patient got anti-thymocyte globulin induction, then tacrolimus and steroids for about 3 years.

Assay: immunoSEQ multiplex PCR; the TCRdb copy retains only in-frame clones and omits some. The sample includes some 85,000 clones, 80% to 90% of them seen just once. General study findings and limits: Individuals carrying graft-donor T cell macrochimerism showed high graft-versus-host to host-versus-graft clonal ratios in allografts.

V trimming: 0 bases; J trimming: 6 bases; junction bases outside the gene matches: 10. CDR3 size: 17 residues. Germline V gene data show CDR1 as SGDLS and CDR2 as YYNGEE. In regard to this clone: The antigen is undetermined.

Sequencing used unstimulated CD8+ T cells sorted from spleen or lymph node cells, obtained before transplant. The clonotype originates from a human donor who was the organ donor for an intestinal transplant. The rearrangement uses TRBV9 and TRBJ2-3; 10 bases match TRBD2. CDR3 in amino acids: CASSVEGSGGARDTQYF. CDR3 nucleotide sequence: TGTGCCAGCAGCGTAGAGGGGAGCGGGGGGGCGAGGGATACGCAGTATTTT.